The subject of this entry is one T cell receptor beta chain. The antigen is not known. Germline is not matched at one junction end, which may reflect a read error. These data belong to a study of cytomegalovirus exposure and HLA in healthy donors. Across the whole study: There were fewer than 130 million unique TCR beta sequences, drawn from around 180 million T cells, in an earlier analysis. About 80 million unique TCRs from HLA-typed donors were held in an early data release. Findings of the study overall: Researchers reported in a later analysis that a missense DCLRE1C variant was tied to TCR beta V- and J-gene trimming.

In the PCR, 60 Vbeta and 13 Jbeta primers were used. Sequencing was performed with immunoSEQ multiplex PCR; in TCRdb, only in-frame clones are kept and a portion is missing. The sample holds some 170,000 clones, about four fifths seen once. The TCR sequence derives from a woman between 18 and 29 years old in good health and CMV-seropositive. The sample taken for sequencing was PBMCs.

The CDR3 DNA follows: TGTGCCAGCAGCCACCGTGGTGGGTCTGGGGCCAACGGCCTGACTTTC. Translation gives CASSHRGGSGANGLTF. The J gene is TRBJ2-6, the V gene TRBV11-2, with D possibly matching TRBD1 (5 bases). Per germline, CDR1 SGHAT and CDR2 FQNNGV. The CDR3 totals 16 residues.